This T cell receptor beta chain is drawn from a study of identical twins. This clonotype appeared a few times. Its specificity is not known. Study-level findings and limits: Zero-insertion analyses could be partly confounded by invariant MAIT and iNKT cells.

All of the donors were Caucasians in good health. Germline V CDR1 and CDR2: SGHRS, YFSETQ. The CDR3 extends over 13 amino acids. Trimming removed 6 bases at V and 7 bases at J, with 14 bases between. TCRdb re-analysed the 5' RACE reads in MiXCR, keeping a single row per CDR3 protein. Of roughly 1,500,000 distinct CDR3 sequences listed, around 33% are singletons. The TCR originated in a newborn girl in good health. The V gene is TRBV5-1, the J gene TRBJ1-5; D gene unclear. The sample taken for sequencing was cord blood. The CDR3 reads CASTIEGGQPQHF. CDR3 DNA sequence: TGCGCCAGCACGATCGAGGGAGGGCAGCCCCAGCATTTT.